A selection of T cell receptor beta chains follows, all from one sample in a study of T cell responses to AZD1222 COVID-19 vaccine. The table came from immunoSEQ multiplex PCR; TCRdb's copy has only in-frame clones and leaves some out. Of more than 90,000 clones in the sample, 87% were seen once. The sample consisted of peripheral blood, taken on day 0 of AZD1222 vaccination. Receptors were obtained from an adult in good health. Both conserved end residues are part of each CDR3. The order of the fields is J gene, V gene, clone size, D gene, CDR3 protein, CDR3 DNA. D genes are given only for firm matches. Clone size is given for some rows only: seen once, a few or many times, or a class if the clone is expanded.

J: TRBJ1-5; V: TRBV7-8; size: few; D: NA; CDR3: CASSLPGPRRNQPQHF; DNA: TGTGCCAGCAGCTTACCGGGTCCTAGACGCAATCAGCCCCAGCATTTT
J: TRBJ2-7; V: TRBV24-1; size: once; D: NA; CDR3: CATSDAGMYEQYF; DNA: TGTGCCACCAGTGATGCTGGGATGTACGAGCAGTACTTC
J: TRBJ1-2; V: TRBV19; size: NA; D: NA; CDR3: CATQDAGRYGYTF; DNA: TGTGCCACCCAAGATGCAGGGAGATATGGCTACACCTTC
J: TRBJ1-5; V: TRBV15; size: NA; D: NA; CDR3: CATSRDRAGLGPPQHF; DNA: TGTGCCACCAGCAGAGATCGTGCAGGGCTAGGGCCGCCCCAGCATTTT
J: TRBJ2-7; V: TRBV27; size: few; D: TRBD1; CDR3: CASSPGTGQWNEQYF; DNA: TGTGCCAGCAGTCCAGGGACAGGGCAGTGGAACGAGCAGTACTTC
J: TRBJ1-5; V: TRBV19; size: few; D: TRBD1; CDR3: CASNVQGSHQPQHF; DNA: TGTGCCAGTAATGTACAGGGGAGTCATCAGCCCCAGCATTTT
J: TRBJ1-5; V: TRBV19; size: NA; D: NA; CDR3: CASSTHEGPQHF; DNA: TGTGCCAGTAGTACCCATGAGGGGCCCCAGCATTTT
J: TRBJ2-7; V: TRBV4-1; size: NA; D: NA; CDR3: CASSHVSYEQYF; DNA: TGCGCCAGCAGCCATGTAAGCTACGAGCAGTACTTC
J: TRBJ1-3; V: TRBV30; size: NA; D: NA; CDR3: CAWSFGRTTSGNTIYF; DNA: TGTGCCTGGAGTTTCGGGAGGACGACCTCTGGAAACACCATATATTTT
J: TRBJ1-5; V: TRBV30; size: NA; D: TRBD1; CDR3: CAWSVQGGQPQHF; DNA: TGTGCCTGGAGTGTACAGGGGGGTCAGCCCCAGCATTTT
J: TRBJ2-7; V: TRBV28; size: NA; D: TRBD2; CDR3: CASSLWGREGSYEQYF; DNA: TGTGCCAGCAGTTTATGGGGGCGGGAGGGCTCCTACGAGCAGTACTTC
J: TRBJ1-2; V: TRBV6-5; size: NA; D: TRBD1; CDR3: CASSYSGTGEYGYTF; DNA: TGTGCCAGCAGTTACTCTGGGACAGGGGAATATGGCTACACCTTC
J: TRBJ1-1; V: TRBV6-5; size: NA; D: NA; CDR3: CASSYSGTAAITEAFF; DNA: TGTGCCAGCAGTTACTCCGGGACTGCAGCGATCACTGAAGCTTTCTTT
J: TRBJ1-1; V: TRBV7-2; size: NA; D: TRBD1; CDR3: CASSLTGQADTEAFF; DNA: TGTGCCAGCAGCTTAACTGGACAGGCAGACACTGAAGCTTTCTTT
J: TRBJ1-6; V: TRBV5-5; size: few; D: NA; CDR3: CASSPRVENNSPLHF; DNA: TGTGCCAGCAGCCCGCGCGTAGAGAATAATTCACCCCTCCACTTT
J: TRBJ2-7; V: TRBV5-4; size: NA; D: NA; CDR3: CASSFGLGLHYEQYF; DNA: TGTGCCAGCAGCTTTGGCTTAGGACTCCACTACGAGCAGTACTTC
J: TRBJ2-7; V: TRBV21-1; size: NA; D: NA; CDR3: CASSKKTIRKVAGPLTYEQYF; DNA: TGTGCCAGCAGCAAAAAAACCATCCGGAAGGTAGCGGGACCACTAACCTACGAGCAGTACTTC
J: TRBJ2-5; V: TRBV29-1; size: NA; D: TRBD1; CDR3: CSVQGRGQGTQYF; DNA: TGCAGCGTCCAGGGGAGGGGACAGGGAACCCAGTACTTC
J: TRBJ2-1; V: TRBV5-4; size: NA; D: TRBD2; CDR3: CASSLGLAGNEQFF; DNA: TGTGCCAGCAGCTTGGGACTAGCGGGAAATGAGCAGTTCTTC
J: TRBJ1-1; V: TRBV29-1; size: once; D: NA; CDR3: CSVYRARTEAFF; DNA: TGCAGCGTCTACAGGGCACGCACTGAAGCTTTCTTT
J: TRBJ2-7; V: TRBV30; size: NA; D: NA; CDR3: CAWSVQGGGEQYF; DNA: TGTGCCTGGAGTGTACAAGGAGGGGGGGAGCAGTACTTC
J: TRBJ1-2; V: TRBV2; size: once; D: NA; CDR3: CASSEAGRTGYTF; DNA: TGTGCCAGCAGTGAAGCTGGTCGGACGGGCTACACCTTC
J: TRBJ2-6; V: TRBV10-3; size: NA; D: TRBD1; CDR3: CAISETGTGEAGANVLTF; DNA: TGTGCCATCAGTGAGACCGGGACAGGGGAGGCTGGGGCCAACGTCCTGACTTTC
J: TRBJ2-5; V: TRBV6-5; size: NA; D: TRBD1; CDR3: CASSPYQGDQETQYF; DNA: TGTGCCAGCAGCCCCTATCAGGGGGACCAAGAGACCCAGTACTTC
J: TRBJ1-1; V: TRBV27; size: NA; D: TRBD1; CDR3: CASSFRTGWDTEAFF; DNA: TGTGCCAGCAGTTTCCGGACAGGATGGGACACTGAAGCTTTCTTT
J: TRBJ2-7; V: TRBV3-1/TRBV3-2; size: few; D: NA; CDR3: CASSPKLGNPGLAHYEQYF; DNA: TGTGCCAGCAGCCCAAAGTTGGGTAACCCGGGACTGGCCCACTACGAGCAGTACTTC
J: TRBJ2-7; V: TRBV3-1/TRBV3-2; size: once; D: NA; CDR3: CASSQGGGDPYEQYF; DNA: TGTGCCAGCAGCCAAGGGGGCGGGGACCCCTACGAGCAGTACTTC
J: TRBJ2-2; V: TRBV4-1; size: few; D: TRBD1; CDR3: CASSHLTGVPPGELFF; DNA: TGCGCCAGCAGCCACCTGACAGGGGTCCCCCCCGGGGAGCTGTTTTTT
J: TRBJ1-6; V: TRBV21-1; size: NA; D: NA; CDR3: CASSNLGQGASPLHF; DNA: TGTGCCAGCAGCAATCTGGGACAGGGAGCGTCACCCCTCCACTTT
J: TRBJ2-1; V: TRBV9; size: NA; D: TRBD2; CDR3: CASSVGLAGDADEQFF; DNA: TGTGCCAGCAGCGTAGGGCTAGCGGGAGATGCGGATGAGCAGTTCTTC
J: TRBJ2-3; V: TRBV7-2; size: NA; D: NA; CDR3: CASSPGGSGTDTQYF; DNA: TGTGCCAGCAGCCCTGGTGGTAGCGGCACAGATACGCAGTATTTT
J: TRBJ1-1; V: TRBV2; size: NA; D: NA; CDR3: CASSEDTANTEAFF; DNA: TGTGCCAGCAGTGAGGACACGGCAAACACTGAAGCTTTCTTT
J: TRBJ1-1; V: TRBV5-5; size: NA; D: NA; CDR3: CASSFGNGLNTEAFF; DNA: TGTGCCAGCAGCTTTGGTAACGGTTTAAACACTGAAGCTTTCTTT
J: TRBJ2-7; V: TRBV24-1; size: few; D: TRBD1; CDR3: CATSDGGDSARSYEQYF; DNA: TGTGCCACCAGTGACGGTGGGGACAGCGCGCGTTCCTACGAGCAGTACTTC
J: TRBJ2-1; V: TRBV27; size: NA; D: TRBD1; CDR3: CASSLWDRDHEQFF; DNA: TGTGCCAGCAGTTTATGGGACAGGGACCATGAGCAGTTCTTC
J: TRBJ2-3; V: TRBV5-8; size: once; D: NA; CDR3: CASSLFTGASTDTQYF; DNA: TGTGCCAGCAGCTTGTTCACAGGCGCTAGCACAGATACGCAGTATTTT
J: TRBJ1-2; V: TRBV14; size: NA; D: NA; CDR3: CASSQDARLYGYTF; DNA: TGTGCCAGCAGCCAAGATGCCAGACTCTATGGCTACACCTTC
J: TRBJ2-7; V: TRBV5-1; size: NA; D: NA; CDR3: CASSLIVGSSYEQYF; DNA: TGCGCCAGCAGCTTGATTGTCGGGTCGTCCTACGAGCAGTACTTC
J: TRBJ2-1; V: TRBV3-1/TRBV3-2; size: few; D: TRBD2; CDR3: CASSQTSGGTYNEQFF; DNA: TGTGCCAGCAGCCAGACTAGCGGAGGGACCTACAATGAGCAGTTCTTC
J: TRBJ1-3; V: TRBV6-6; size: NA; D: NA; CDR3: CATRASGNTIYF; DNA: TGTGCCACCAGGGCTTCGGGAAACACCATATATTTT
J: TRBJ2-2; V: TRBV5-1; size: NA; D: NA; CDR3: CASSLASGGELFF; DNA: TGCGCCAGCAGCTTGGCCTCTGGCGGGGAGCTGTTTTTT
J: TRBJ2-7; V: TRBV5-1; size: once; D: TRBD2; CDR3: CASSLGLTSGIYEQYF; DNA: TGCGCCAGCAGCTTGGGTCTTACTAGCGGGATCTACGAGCAGTACTTC
J: TRBJ2-7; V: TRBV6-6; size: once; D: TRBD2; CDR3: CATSREGSSYEQYF; DNA: TGTGCCACCTCGCGGGAGGGGAGCTCCTACGAGCAGTACTTC
J: TRBJ2-3; V: TRBV7-2; size: NA; D: NA; CDR3: CASRQGSGATDTQYF; DNA: TGTGCCAGCAGGCAGGGCTCGGGAGCGACAGATACGCAGTATTTT
J: TRBJ1-1; V: TRBV28; size: NA; D: NA; CDR3: CASSLLGVASEAFF; DNA: TGTGCCAGCAGTTTACTTGGGGTCGCCAGTGAAGCTTTCTTT
J: TRBJ2-5; V: TRBV19; size: few; D: TRBD2; CDR3: CASSNALAAYQETQYF; DNA: TGTGCCAGTAGTAATGCGCTAGCGGCGTACCAAGAGACCCAGTACTTC
J: TRBJ1-5; V: TRBV11-2; size: few; D: NA; CDR3: CASSLGQNQPQHF; DNA: TGTGCCAGCAGCTTAGGACAGAATCAGCCCCAGCATTTT
J: TRBJ2-1; V: TRBV6-5; size: NA; D: NA; CDR3: CASSFTNEQFF; DNA: TGTGCCAGCAGTTTTACCAATGAGCAGTTCTTC